This T cell receptor beta chain was recovered during a study of T cells in localized non-small cell lung cancer. In the case of this clone: Its antigen remains unknown.

Here immunoSEQ multiplex PCR was the method, and the copy in TCRdb shows in-frame clones only, minus some. The data contain some 25,000 clones, roughly 90% of them singletons. Trimming left V 3 bases short and J 10 bases short, with 19 bases between. Germline CDR1 is SGHTA and CDR2 is FQGNSA. The CDR3 has 15 amino acids. The study, taken as a whole, reports: An association was observed between higher blood T cell density and longer overall survival. The study detected a median around 50 of the top 100 tumor clones in adjacent lung. Measurement of T cell clonality placed uninvolved adjacent lung highest, above the level in tumor.

This material consisted of peripheral blood, taken before any cancer treatment. The chain couples TRBV7-2 to TRBJ1-5, with D possibly TRBD1 on 5 matching bases. The receptor was isolated from a man between 40 and 75 years old with stage III squamous cell lung carcinoma. The CDR3 here is CASSLRGGMGEPQHF. The DNA of the CDR3 is TGTGCCAGCAGCTTGCGGGGCGGGATGGGCGAACCCCAGCATTTT.